A single sample is the source of the 9 T cell receptor beta chains below, sequenced in a study of T cell responses to AZD1222 COVID-19 vaccine. Sequencing used immunoSEQ multiplex PCR; TCRdb keeps in-frame clones, though not all of them. This sample carries some 160,000 clones, 85% to 90% of them seen once, and the ten largest clones take approximately 5.7%. Sequenced here: peripheral blood, sampled on day 0 of AZD1222 vaccination. These receptors were obtained from an adult in good health.

This rearrangement joins TRBV9 to TRBJ1-2; 7 nucleotides align to TRBD1. This CDR3 comprises 15 residues. Per germline, CDR1 SGDLS and CDR2 YYNGEE. Trimming removed 0 bases from V and 5 bases from J; junction bases left unmatched: 7. This CDR3 reads CASSVGQGGGYGYTF. Written as DNA, the CDR3 is TGTGCCAGCAGCGTAGGACAGGGAGGGGGGTATGGCTACACCTTC.

The V gene is TRBV28, the J gene TRBJ1-3; D is possibly TRBD1 (5 bases). This CDR3 comprises 13 residues. Trimming removed 3 bases at V and 8 bases at J, with 11 bases between. From germline, CDR1 is MDHEN and CDR2 SYDVKM. The CDR3 DNA follows: TGTGCCAGCAGTTTGGGGGGAAAACACACCATATATTTT. Residues: CASSLGGKHTIYF. Variable domain in full (rest from reference TRBV28 and TRBJ1-3): DVKVTQSSRYLVKRTGEKVFLECVQDMDHENMFWYRQDPGLGLRLIYFSYDVKMKEKGDIPEGYSVSREKKERFSLILESASTNQTSMYLCASSLGGKHTIYFGEGSWLTVV.

This clone has just a few counts. The chain has TRBV30 and TRBJ2-1; TRBD1 matches 8 bases. The CDR3 has 15 residues. V shed 0 bases, J shed 4 bases, and the junction held 5 bases outside the gene matches. The germline V gene has CDR1 GTSNPN and CDR2 SVGIG (reference sequence). CDR3: CAWSVPDRDYNEQFF. The CDR3 region has the DNA TGTGCCTGGAGTGTACCGGACAGGGATTACAATGAGCAGTTCTTC.

This chain uses TRBV29-1 with TRBJ1-2, with D possibly being TRBD1 (5 bases). This CDR3 comprises 14 residues. With 0 bases removed from V and 7 bases from J, the gap between germline ends came to 15 bases. Germline-derived CDR1 and CDR2 are SQVTM and ANQGSEA. The DNA of the CDR3 is TGCAGCGTTGAAGAGGGGACGAAGCCCGTTGGCTACACCTTC. Its protein product is CSVEEGTKPVGYTF. Together with reference TRBV29-1 and TRBJ1-2, the CDR3 gives the full variable domain: SAVISQKPSRDICQRGTSLTIQCQVDSQVTMMFWYRQQPGQSLTLIATANQGSEATYESGFVIDKFPISRPNLTFSTLTVSNMSPEDSSIYLCSVEEGTKPVGYTFGSGTRLTVV.

This clone turned up a few times. The chain recombines TRBV19 with TRBJ1-2, with 7 positions matching TRBD1. With 5 bases clipped from V and 5 bases from J, the junction kept 8 bases outside the gene matches. CDR3 length equals 14 residues. The V gene's germline CDR1 is LNHDA and CDR2 SQIVND (reference sequence). DNA of the CDR3: TGTGCCAGTAGTCTGCCTAGGACAGGATATGGCTACACCTTC. Translated: CASSLPRTGYGYTF.

The table lists this clone with a count of one. The V and J genes are TRBV11-2 and TRBJ2-2; D is tentatively TRBD1 or TRBD2 (5 bases each). V was cut by 5 bases and J by 6 bases, with 16 bases left in between. Germline assignment: CDR1 SGHAT and CDR2 FQNNGV. This CDR3 is built from 15 residues. Here the CDR3 DNA reads TGTGCCAGCAGCCTTGGGACCTCCATGGCCGGGGAGCTGTTTTTT. This translates into CASSLGTSMAGELFF.

There are a few counts of this clone. For the CDR3, the DNA is TGCGCCAGCAGCCAATTACCTAGCGGGAGCACAGATACGCAGTATTTT. Its translation: CASSQLPSGSTDTQYF. V is TRBV5-1 and J is TRBJ2-3, with 8 bases aligning to TRBD2. The CDR3 contains 16 residues. Looked up from germline, CDR1 is SGHRS and CDR2 is YFSETQ. J lost 0 bases, V lost 4 bases, and 7 bases had no gene match.

The chain is built from TRBV14 and TRBJ1-2, with D unclear. Trimming removed 3 bases from V and 1 base from J, with 6 bases in between. Per the germline V gene, CDR1 is SGHDN and CDR2 is FVKESK. CDR3 length equals 13 residues. The CDR3 sequence: CASSHTDNYGYTF. The CDR3 DNA reads TGTGCCAGCAGCCACACCGATAACTATGGCTACACCTTC.

The chain has TRBV6-5 and TRBJ2-3; D gene unclear. CDR3 length: 13 residues. Germline lookup yields CDR1 MNHEY and CDR2 SVGAGI. V lost 7 bases, J lost 2 bases, and 10 bases lay in between. CDR3 nucleotide sequence: TGTGCCAGCATAAACAGAGACACAGATACGCAGTATTTT. Protein: CASINRDTDTQYF.